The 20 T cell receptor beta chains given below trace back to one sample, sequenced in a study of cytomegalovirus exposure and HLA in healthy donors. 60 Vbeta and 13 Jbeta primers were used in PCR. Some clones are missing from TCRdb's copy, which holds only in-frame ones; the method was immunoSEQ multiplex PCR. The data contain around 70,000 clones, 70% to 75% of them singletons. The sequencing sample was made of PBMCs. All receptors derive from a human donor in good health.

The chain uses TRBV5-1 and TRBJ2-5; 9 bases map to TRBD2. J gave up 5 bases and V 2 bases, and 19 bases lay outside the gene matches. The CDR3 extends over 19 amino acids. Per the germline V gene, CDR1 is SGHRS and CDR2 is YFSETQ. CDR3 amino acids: CASSFMTDSGRYGRETQYF. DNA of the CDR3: TGCGCCAGCAGCTTTATGACGGATAGCGGGAGATACGGCCGTGAGACCCAGTACTTC.

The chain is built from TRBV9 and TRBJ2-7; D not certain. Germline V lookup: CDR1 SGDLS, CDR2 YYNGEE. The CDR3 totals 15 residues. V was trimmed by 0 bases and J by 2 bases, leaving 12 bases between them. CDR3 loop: CASSVGPMVPYEQYF. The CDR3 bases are TGTGCCAGCAGCGTAGGGCCGATGGTTCCCTACGAGCAGTACTTC.

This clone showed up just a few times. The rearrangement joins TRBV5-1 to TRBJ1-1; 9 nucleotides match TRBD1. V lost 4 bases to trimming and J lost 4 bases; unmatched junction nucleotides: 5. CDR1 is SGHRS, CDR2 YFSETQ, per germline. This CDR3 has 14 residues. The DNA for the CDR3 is TGCGCCAGCAGCGGACAGGGGACGAGCACTGAAGCTTTCTTT. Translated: CASSGQGTSTEAFF.

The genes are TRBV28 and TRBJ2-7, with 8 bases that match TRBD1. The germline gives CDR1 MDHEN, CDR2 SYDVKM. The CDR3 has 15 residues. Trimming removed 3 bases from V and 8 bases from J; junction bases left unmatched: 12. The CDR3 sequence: CASSFRGQAVNQQYF. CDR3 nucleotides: TGTGCCAGCAGTTTTCGGGGACAGGCCGTTAATCAGCAGTACTTC.

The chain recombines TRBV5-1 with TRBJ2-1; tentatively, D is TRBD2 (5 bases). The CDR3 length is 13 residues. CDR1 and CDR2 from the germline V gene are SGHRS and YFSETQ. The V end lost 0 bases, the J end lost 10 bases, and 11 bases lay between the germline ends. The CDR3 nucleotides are TGCGCCAGCAGCTTGGAGCCTTCGGGGGAGCAGTTCTTC. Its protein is CASSLEPSGEQFF.

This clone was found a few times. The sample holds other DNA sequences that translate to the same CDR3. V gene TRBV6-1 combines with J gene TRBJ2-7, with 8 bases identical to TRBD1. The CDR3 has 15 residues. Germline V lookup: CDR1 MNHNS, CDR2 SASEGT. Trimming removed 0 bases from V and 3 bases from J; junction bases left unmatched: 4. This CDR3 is CASSEAGQGRYEQYF. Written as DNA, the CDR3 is TGTGCCAGCAGTGAAGCCGGACAGGGACGCTACGAGCAGTACTTC.

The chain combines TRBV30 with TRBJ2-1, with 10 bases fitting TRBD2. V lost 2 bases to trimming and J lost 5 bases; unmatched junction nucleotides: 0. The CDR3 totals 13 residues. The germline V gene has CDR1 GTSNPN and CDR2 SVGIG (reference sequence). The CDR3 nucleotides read TGTGCCTGGAGTAGCGGGAGGGACAATGAGCAGTTCTTC. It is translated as CAWSSGRDNEQFF.

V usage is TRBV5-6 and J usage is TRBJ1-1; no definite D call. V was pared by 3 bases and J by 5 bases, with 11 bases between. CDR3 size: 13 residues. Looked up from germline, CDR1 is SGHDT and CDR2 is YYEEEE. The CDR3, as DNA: TGTGCCAGCAGCTACGCCGCGGGGACTGAAGCTTTCTTT. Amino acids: CASSYAAGTEAFF. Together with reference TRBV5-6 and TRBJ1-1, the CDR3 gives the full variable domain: DAGVTQSPTHLIKTRGQQVTLRCSPKSGHDTVSWYQQALGQGPQFIFQYYEEEERQRGNFPDRFSGHQFPNYSSELNVNALLLGDSALYLCASSYAAGTEAFFGQGTRLTVV.

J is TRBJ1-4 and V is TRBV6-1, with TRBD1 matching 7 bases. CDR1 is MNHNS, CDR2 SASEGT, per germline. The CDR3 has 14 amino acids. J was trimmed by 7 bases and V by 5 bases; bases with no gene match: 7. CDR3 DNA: TGTGCCAGCAGTAGACAGGGCTGGAGTGAAAAACTGTTTTTT. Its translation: CASSRQGWSEKLFF.

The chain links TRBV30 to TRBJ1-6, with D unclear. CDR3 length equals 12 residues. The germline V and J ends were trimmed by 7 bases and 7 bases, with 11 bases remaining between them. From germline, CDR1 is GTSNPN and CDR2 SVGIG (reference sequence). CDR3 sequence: CASDKFNSPLHF. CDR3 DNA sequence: TGTGCCTCTGACAAGTTCAATTCACCCCTCCACTTT.

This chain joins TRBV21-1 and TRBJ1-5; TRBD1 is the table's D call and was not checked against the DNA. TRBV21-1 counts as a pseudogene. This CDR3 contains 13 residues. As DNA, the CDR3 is TGTGCCAGCAAGACAGGGCCTGATCAGCCCCAGCATTTT. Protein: CASKTGPDQPQHF.

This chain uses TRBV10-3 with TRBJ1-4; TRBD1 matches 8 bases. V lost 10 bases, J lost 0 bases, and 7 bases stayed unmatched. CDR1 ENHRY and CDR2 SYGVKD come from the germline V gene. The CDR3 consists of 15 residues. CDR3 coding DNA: TGTGCCACGACAGGGGACTTAGCAACTAATGAAAAACTGTTTTTT. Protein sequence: CATTGDLATNEKLFF.

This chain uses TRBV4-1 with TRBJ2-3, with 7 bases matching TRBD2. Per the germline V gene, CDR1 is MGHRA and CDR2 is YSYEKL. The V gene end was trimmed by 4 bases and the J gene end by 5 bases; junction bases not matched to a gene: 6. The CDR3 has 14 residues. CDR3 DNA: TGCGCCAGCAGCCGTCGGACTAGTAAAGATACGCAGTATTTT. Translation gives CASSRRTSKDTQYF.

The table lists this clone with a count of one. The CDR3 DNA reads TGTGCCAGCACCTCCCTGAGTCAGCCCCAGCATTTT. This codes for CASTSLSQPQHF. The chain carries TRBV28 and TRBJ1-5; D is unresolved. The germline V gene encodes CDR1 MDHEN and CDR2 SYDVKM. Trimming left V 7 bases short and J 6 bases short, with 10 bases between. The CDR3 covers 12 residues.

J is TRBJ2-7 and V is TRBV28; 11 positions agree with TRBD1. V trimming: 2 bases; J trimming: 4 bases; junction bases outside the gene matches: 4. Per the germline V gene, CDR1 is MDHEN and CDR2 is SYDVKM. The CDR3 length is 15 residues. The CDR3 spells CASSLIGQGAYEQYF. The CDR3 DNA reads TGTGCCAGCAGTTTAATAGGACAGGGGGCGTACGAGCAGTACTTC.

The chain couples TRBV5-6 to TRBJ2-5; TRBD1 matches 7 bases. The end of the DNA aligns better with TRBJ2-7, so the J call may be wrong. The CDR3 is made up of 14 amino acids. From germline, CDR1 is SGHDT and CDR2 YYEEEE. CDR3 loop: CASTLGDRPYEQYF. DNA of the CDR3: TGTGCCAGCACCCTCGGGGACAGACCCTACGAGCAGTACTTC.

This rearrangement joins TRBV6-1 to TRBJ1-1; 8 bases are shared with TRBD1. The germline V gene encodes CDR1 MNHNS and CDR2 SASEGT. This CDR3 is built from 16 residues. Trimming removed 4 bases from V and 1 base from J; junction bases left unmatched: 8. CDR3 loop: CASSVLLTGENTEAFF. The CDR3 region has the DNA TGTGCCAGCAGTGTCCTCCTGACAGGGGAGAACACTGAAGCTTTCTTT.

CDR3 coding DNA: TGCGCCAGCAGCGCCGCTCCACAGGGTAAGTCTGGAGCTTTCTTT. It encodes CASSAAPQGKSGAFF. The chain links TRBV5-1 to TRBJ1-1; D perhaps matches TRBD1 (6 bases). The CDR3 length is 15 residues. The germline V gene has CDR1 SGHRS and CDR2 YFSETQ. The ends were cut back, 4 bases at V and 10 bases at J, with 23 bases in the middle.

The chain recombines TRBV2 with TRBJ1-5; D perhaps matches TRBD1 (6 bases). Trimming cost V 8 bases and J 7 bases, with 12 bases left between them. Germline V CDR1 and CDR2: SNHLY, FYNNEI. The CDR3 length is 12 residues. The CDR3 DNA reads TGTGCCAGCCAGGGGAAAGGACAGCCCCAGCATTTT. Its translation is CASQGKGQPQHF.

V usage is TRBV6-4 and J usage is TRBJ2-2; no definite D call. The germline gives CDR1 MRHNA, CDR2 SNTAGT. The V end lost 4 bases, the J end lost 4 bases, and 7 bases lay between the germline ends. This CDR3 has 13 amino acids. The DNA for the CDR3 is TGTGCCAGCAGTGCCGACTCCACCGGGGAGCTGTTTTTT. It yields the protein CASSADSTGELFF.